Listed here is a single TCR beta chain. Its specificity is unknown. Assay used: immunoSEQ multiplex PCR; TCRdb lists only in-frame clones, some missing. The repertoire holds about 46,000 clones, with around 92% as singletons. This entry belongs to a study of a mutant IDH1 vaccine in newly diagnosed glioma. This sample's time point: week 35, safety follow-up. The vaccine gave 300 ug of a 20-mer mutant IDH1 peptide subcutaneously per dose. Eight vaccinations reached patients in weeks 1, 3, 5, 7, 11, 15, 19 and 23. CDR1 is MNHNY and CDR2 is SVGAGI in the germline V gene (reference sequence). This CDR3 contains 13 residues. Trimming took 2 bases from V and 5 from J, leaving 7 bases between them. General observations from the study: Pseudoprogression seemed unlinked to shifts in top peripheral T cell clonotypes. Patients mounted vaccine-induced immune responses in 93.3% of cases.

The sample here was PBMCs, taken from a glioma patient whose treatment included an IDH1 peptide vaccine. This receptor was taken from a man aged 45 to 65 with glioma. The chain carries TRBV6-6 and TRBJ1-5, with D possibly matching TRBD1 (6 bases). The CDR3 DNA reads TGTGCCAGCAGTTACGAGGGGGATCAGCCCCAGCATTTT. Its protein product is CASSYEGDQPQHF.